Listed here are 2 T cell receptor beta chains from one sample, sequenced in a study of spatial heterogeneity in lung cancer. Time point specified: sample taken at primary tumor resection. The sequenced material consisted of unsorted whole RNA from tumor, nontumor lung or frozen PBMC. One entry per CDR3 protein results from TCRdb running MiXCR on the 5' RACE reads. This table holds more than 9,000 distinct CDR3 sequences, approximately 6.2% found once. The specimen was normal lung tissue next to the tumor, collected at surgery. The receptors here all came from a male donor with early-stage non-small cell lung cancer.

The sample holds many counts of this clonotype. The rearrangement links TRBV6-1 to TRBJ2-7, with D possibly called TRBD1 or TRBD2 (5 bases each). The CDR3 runs to 15 residues. Germline V CDR1 and CDR2: MNHNS, SASEGT. V was trimmed by 6 bases and J by 1 base, leaving 16 bases between them. In nucleotides, the CDR3 is TGTGCCAGCAGCGGATCAGGGCCGGGGTCCTACGAGCAGTACTTC. This codes for CASSGSGPGSYEQYF.

In this sample, this clonotype turned up many times. V is TRBV27 and J is TRBJ1-4; TRBD1 matches at 8 bases. The CDR3 is made up of 13 amino acids. Germline CDR1 reads MNHEY; CDR2 reads SMNVEV (reference sequence). V shed 5 bases and J 8 bases; nucleotides not matched to a gene: 4. For the CDR3, the DNA is TGTGCCAGCAGTACAGGGGGAAGAGAAAAACTGTTTTTT. It translates to CASSTGGREKLFF.